This T cell receptor (beta chain) was retrieved from a study of Ad26.COV2.S vaccination and SARS-CoV-2 variants listed by TCRdb under 2021. For the wider study: Donors in the vaccine arm were drawn from COV1001, a multicentre, randomized, double-blind, placebo-controlled phase I-IIa trial testing Ad26.COV2.S in healthy adults. Ad26.COV2.S was administered intramuscularly at 5 x 10^10 or 1 x 10^11 viral particles, either as a single shot or as two shots given 56 days apart. The specificity and breadth of SARS-CoV-2-reactive T cell receptors after Ad26.COV2.S vaccination were assessed by TCRbeta repertoire sequencing. A total of 32 samples were included in the TCR-sequenced set, comprising roughly 19 Ad26.COV2.S vaccine recipients, 5 placebo recipients and 8 SARS-CoV-2 convalescent individuals. Trial participants were randomized into five groups of five: low-dose or high-dose Ad26.COV2.S given once or twice, or placebo on both occasions. Blinding of investigators to trial group allocation was maintained during experiments and outcome assessment. Overall results and qualifications from the work: Compared with placebo recipients, Ad26.COV2.S recipients showed higher spike-specific TCR breadth (P = 0.0014). The authors noted that the TCR breadth and depth analyses may have underestimated total T cell responses. Non-spike TCR breadth was comparable between vaccine and placebo recipients, consistent with the vaccine containing only spike. The study was not powered for comparison of responses between vaccine doses or regimens. After vaccination, substantial breadth of spike-specific CD8+ and CD4+ T cell responses was reported.

Read against the paper, the sample's treatment or condition label means: 19 received Ad26.COV2.S at low or high dose, single or two shots; several received placebo; per-sample allocation not given. Repertoires of vaccine and placebo recipients were sequenced from samples collected on day 63 after the first injection. In Cohort 1b, about two dozen adults aged 18-55 years were enrolled at a single site in Boston, USA, between 29 July and 7 August 2020. Ad26.COV2.S was a replication-incompetent adenovirus type 26 vector expressing a prefusion-stabilized SARS-CoV-2 spike protein from the original Wuhan strain. This clone was counted once. Its specific antigen is unknown. No much larger clonotype is one base removed from it; base qualities were not supplied. Including the terminal cysteine and phenylalanine, the CDR3 comprises 13 residues. Only CDR3 DNA is held: 39 bases, read in frame from base 1. V drops 4 bases and J drops 6 bases, leaving 12 bases in between. The CDR1 and CDR2 encoded by the germline V gene are MGHRA and YSYEKL.

The immunoSEQ Assay was the method used to sequence TCRbeta CDR3 regions. After extraction, genomic DNA underwent amplification by bias-controlled multiplex PCR, followed by high-throughput sequencing. The study's own analysis went as follows. To quantify the absolute abundance of every unique TCRbeta CDR3 region, sequences were collapsed and filtered. T cell fraction was estimated by normalizing TCRbeta template counts to usable DNA, which was measured by amplifying reference genes present in all nucleated cells. Repertoire TCRs were annotated as SARS-CoV-2-specific by exact matching of V gene, CDR3 amino acid sequence and J gene to a known reactive TCR set. MIRA supplied the reference SARS-CoV-2 TCR set, which was filtered for enrichment in COVID-19-positive ImmuneCODE repertoires so that public or cross-reactive TCRs were removed. Using the MIRA antigens, annotated TCRs were further analysed by specific ORF or by position within an ORF. Breadth was defined as the number of annotated unique rearrangements divided by the total number of unique productive rearrangements, and depth was defined as the summed frequency of the annotated unique rearrangements. TCR breadth was compared between groups using two-sided Wilcoxon rank-sum tests. Imported from immuneACCESS, the table was reduced by TCRdb to in-frame sequences with V and J called. These copies leave out some clones; in studies compared against another copy, an unresolved V gene accounts for under half, and the cause of the remainder is not known. V and J calls and clone size follow that table, whereas D and trimming were derived from the DNA. Counted in this sample were hundreds of thousands of clones; 87% of them appeared once. Around 3.7% of the sample comes from the top ten.

The sample consisted of peripheral blood, taken in a trial of Ad26.COV2.S vaccine versus placebo. This TCR derives from a person between 18 and 59 years old who received the Ad26.COV2.S COVID-19 vaccine or a placebo. The rearrangement combines TRBV4-1 with TRBJ1-1; confidence is insufficient to name the D gene. The DNA reads as follows: TGCGCCAGCAGCCCGCCCAGGTGGTCTGAAGCTTTCTTT. This yields the protein CASSPPRWSEAFF.